One TCR beta chain is described in this entry. Its antigen is unidentified. The data derive from a study of T cells expressing NK-cell markers. The overall study: Sequenced donors, eight in total, included seven who were HCMV-seropositive and one who was seronegative. Overall study results and limits: It is unclear if expanded NKG2C-expressing clones target HCMV antigens.

No DNA is given; TCRdb re-called the 5' RACE reads and lists each CDR3 protein once. This sample contains tens of thousands of distinct CDR3 sequences. There are 12 residues in the CDR3. The chain uses TRBV12-3 or TRBV12-4 and TRBJ1-2. The specimen was blood T cells: a sorted CD56 or NKG2C T cell subset, CD4+ or CD8+ T cells, or bulk PBMC T cells (not recorded which). This TCR was recovered from a woman aged 18-70 years in good health. The CDR3 is CASSLWRYGYTF.